This TCR beta chain was retrieved from a study of T cell responses to AZD1222 COVID-19 vaccine. General study findings and limits: Only after the peak T cell response were repertoires sampled. Baseline serology detected seropositivity in only 5 or 6 AZD1222 recipients. Donors were mostly white British, more females; clonal diversity possibly underestimated.

TCRdb's copy holds only in-frame clones and misses some; the assay was immunoSEQ multiplex PCR. The data show about 200,000 clones, around nine tenths seen once. This CDR3 region has 12 residues. V lost 7 bases to trimming and J lost 2 bases, with 11 bases between them. Germline V CDR1 and CDR2: SQVTM, ANQGSEA. Regarding this clone: Its antigen is not known.

This clonotype was obtained from an adult who received the MenACWY meningococcal vaccine as a control. The sequencing here drew on peripheral blood, taken 28 days after the second dose of the MenACWY control vaccine. The chain combines TRBV29-1 with TRBJ1-2; D is unclear. The CDR3 coding sequence is TGCAGCGCCCCGGGGAGGAACTATGGCTACACCTTC. This encodes CSAPGRNYGYTF.